The 23 T cell receptor beta chains reported below all come from one sample, sequenced in a study of T cell clones after liver transplantation. Produced via immunoSEQ multiplex PCR; TCRdb's table is partial and in-frame only. The sample shows 70,000 to 80,000 clones, roughly nine tenths of them seen only once. Sequencing was performed on CD4+ T cells from blood, taken before liver transplant. The receptors derive from a human donor who received a liver transplant.

The CDR3 DNA follows: TGCAGCGTTGTGATGGACAGGGCCTCCTACGAGCAGTACTTC. It is translated as CSVVMDRASYEQYF. This chain joins TRBV29-1 and TRBJ2-7, with TRBD1 identical over 8 bases. CDR1 and CDR2 (germline): SQVTM, ANQGSEA. V was pared by 4 bases and J by 0 bases, with 5 bases of the junction left unmatched. The CDR3 contains 14 residues.

V and J are TRBV7-9 and TRBJ2-1; 11 bases agree with TRBD2. Germline CDR1 reads SEHNR; CDR2 reads FQNEAQ (reference sequence). V lost 5 bases, J lost 6 bases, and 3 bases stayed unmatched. The CDR3 is 14 amino acids. The CDR3 DNA reads as TGTGCCAGCAGCCCCGGGACTAGCGGCAATGAGCAGTTCTTC. This encodes CASSPGTSGNEQFF.

This clone occurred once. The chain is built from TRBV4-2 and TRBJ2-1, with a possible D match to TRBD2 (6 bases). Trimming removed 0 bases at V and 4 bases at J, with 19 bases between. The length of the CDR3 is 18 residues. Per germline, CDR1 LGHNA and CDR2 YNFKEQ. In DNA, the CDR3 is TGTGCCAGCAGCCAAGACCCCGTGACGGGAGATGCTTACAATGAGCAGTTCTTC. This codes for CASSQDPVTGDAYNEQFF.

CDR3 protein: CASSLGTYNEQFF. The DNA of the CDR3 is TGTGCCAGTAGCCTAGGGACCTACAATGAGCAGTTCTTC. The chain is built from TRBV19 and TRBJ2-1; unclear D gene. Germline lookup yields CDR1 LNHDA and CDR2 SQIVND (reference sequence). The CDR3 extends over 13 amino acids. V was pared by 6 bases and J by 2 bases, with 8 bases between.

The chain joins TRBV7-3 to TRBJ2-1; D possibly corresponds to TRBD1 (6 bases). This CDR3 region has 14 residues. Germline V gene lookup returns CDR1 SGHTA and CDR2 FQGTGA. Trimming shortened V by 4 bases and J by 6 bases, and 13 bases separated the two germline ends. CDR3 in amino acids: CASSSGQPGNEQFF. The CDR3 DNA sequence: TGTGCCAGCAGCTCGGGACAACCAGGCAATGAGCAGTTCTTC.

This chain uses TRBV28 with TRBJ2-7; D is ambiguous. Looked up from germline, CDR1 is MDHEN and CDR2 is SYDVKM. This CDR3 has 13 residues. Trimming stripped 6 bases from V and 5 bases from J, with 14 bases between. CDR3 nucleotide sequence: TGTGCCAGCAGCCCCGGGCCCCTGAACGAGCAGTACTTC. Protein: CASSPGPLNEQYF.

The chain joins TRBV18 to TRBJ2-7; D is possibly TRBD2 (5 bases). CDR1 KGHSH and CDR2 LQKENI come from the germline V gene. CDR3 size: 12 residues. Trimming pared 4 bases from V and 5 bases from J, leaving 9 bases between. In DNA, the CDR3 is TGTGCCAGCTCACAACTGAGGGACGAGCAGTACTTC. The encoded protein is CASSQLRDEQYF.

The rearrangement links TRBV25-1 to TRBJ2-2; 7 bases align to TRBD1. Trimming took 4 bases from V and 7 from J; bases not matched to a gene: 3. The CDR3 is 13 residues long. In germline, CDR1 is MGHDK, CDR2 SYGVNS. CDR3 coding DNA: TGTGCCAGCAGTGCCACAGGGGTCGGGGAGCTGTTTTTT. Amino acids: CASSATGVGELFF.

Details on this clone: Other DNA sequences in the sample encode the same CDR3. The chain is built from TRBV7-3 and TRBJ2-3, with 10 bases that match TRBD2. The length of the CDR3 is 15 residues. The germline V gene encodes CDR1 SGHTA and CDR2 FQGTGA. V dropped 3 bases and J dropped 0; count of bases not matched to a gene: 0. The CDR3: CASSLTSGSTDTQYF. CDR3 bases: TGTGCCAGCAGCTTGACTAGCGGGAGCACAGATACGCAGTATTTT.

This clone came up a few times. The chain carries TRBV28 and TRBJ1-1; D is undetermined. The length of the CDR3 is 13 residues. Trimming took off 5 bases at V and 0 bases at J, with 7 bases between the two ends. CDR1 and CDR2 from the germline V gene are MDHEN and SYDVKM. The CDR3 DNA reads as TGTGCCAGCAGTCTCCCGATGAACACTGAAGCTTTCTTT. Amino acids: CASSLPMNTEAFF.

The chain combines TRBV5-1 with TRBJ2-6, with 9 positions matching TRBD1. J gave up 4 bases and V 2 bases, and 7 bases lay outside the gene matches. CDR3 size: 17 residues. Germline CDR1 reads SGHRS; CDR2 reads YFSETQ. CDR3 in amino acids: CASSFTTGGDGANVLTF. DNA for the CDR3: TGCGCCAGCAGCTTTACGACAGGGGGAGACGGGGCCAACGTCCTGACTTTC.

The chain has TRBV5-1 and TRBJ1-2, with 10 positions matching TRBD1. The V segment lost 5 bases and the J segment 8 bases; nucleotides outside the gene matches: 9. CDR1 and CDR2 (germline): SGHRS, YFSETQ. CDR3 length: 14 residues. In DNA, the CDR3 is TGCGCCAGCAGTATAACCCCGGGACAGGGGGGCTACACCTTC. It encodes CASSITPGQGGYTF.

The rearrangement joins TRBV7-9 to TRBJ2-7; 10 positions agree with TRBD2. With 2 bases clipped from V and 7 bases from J, the junction kept 5 bases outside the gene matches. Germline CDR1 reads SEHNR; CDR2 reads FQNEAQ (reference sequence). CDR3 length equals 14 residues. The CDR3 spells CASSLIAGGSEQYF. CDR3 bases: TGTGCCAGCAGCTTAATAGCGGGAGGTAGTGAGCAGTACTTC.

The chain recombines TRBV7-8 with TRBJ1-1, with 9 bases fitting TRBD1. Germline V CDR1 and CDR2: SGHVS, FQNEAQ. This CDR3 spans 14 amino acids. The V gene end was trimmed by 3 bases and the J gene end by 6 bases; junction bases not matched to a gene: 5. The CDR3, as DNA: TGTGCCAGCAGCTTCATGGGACAGGGCTCTGAAGCTTTCTTT. Its protein product is CASSFMGQGSEAFF. Combining the CDR3 with reference TRBV7-8 and TRBJ1-1 gives the whole variable domain GAGVSQSPRYKVAKRGQDVALRCDPISGHVSLFWYQQALGQGPEFLTYFQNEAQLDKSGLPSDRFFAERPEGSVSTLKIQRTQQEDSAVYLCASSFMGQGSEAFFGQGTRLTVV.

V and J are TRBV5-1 and TRBJ1-1; unclear D gene. The CDR3 is 13 amino acids. Between the trimmed V and J ends, which lost 4 bases and 0 bases, there was a span of 7 bases. The germline V gene encodes CDR1 SGHRS and CDR2 YFSETQ. This CDR3 is CASSRDLNTEAFF. CDR3 bases: TGCGCCAGCAGCAGAGATTTGAACACTGAAGCTTTCTTT.

V and J are TRBV11-3 and TRBJ2-1; 8 bases line up with TRBD2. Germline CDR1 and CDR2: SGHNT and YENEEA. V trimming: 5 bases; J trimming: 5 bases; junction bases outside the gene matches: 14. CDR3 size: 17 residues. The CDR3 sequence is CASSPFMWGLENNEQFF. In DNA form, the CDR3 reads TGTGCCAGCAGCCCCTTTATGTGGGGACTAGAGAACAATGAGCAGTTCTTC.

Concerning this clone: Germline and junction disagree at one end, which may indicate a read error. The CDR3 DNA sequence: TGTGCCAGCAGCTTATCCGCAGGTCCCGCGTTTTTCTTC. Its translation: CASSLSAGPAFFF. The rearrangement links TRBV7-2 to TRBJ2-7; D is ambiguous. The germline V gene has CDR1 SGHTA and CDR2 FQGNSA. The CDR3 is 13 amino acids.

The chain employs TRBV18 and TRBJ2-3; 9 nucleotides line up with TRBD2. The CDR3 is made up of 16 amino acids. Trimming cost V 6 bases and J 3 bases; bases outside gene matches: 10. CDR1 KGHSH and CDR2 LQKENI come from the germline V gene. The CDR3 DNA reads as TGTGCCAGCTCCCGCCGTAGCGGGAGAGGGACAGATACGCAGTATTTT. This translates into CASSRRSGRGTDTQYF.

This clone was recorded only once. This chain joins TRBV28 and TRBJ2-2, with 10 bases identical to TRBD1. Trimming at V came to 2 bases and at J to 0 bases, leaving 6 bases not matched to a gene. This CDR3 spans 18 amino acids. Per germline, CDR1 MDHEN and CDR2 SYDVKM. The DNA of the CDR3 is TGTGCCAGCAGTTTAGTGGGACAGGGGACCTCGAACACCGGGGAGCTGTTTTTT. Amino acid sequence: CASSLVGQGTSNTGELFF.

The chain has TRBV2 and TRBJ1-3, with D hard to call. V dropped 8 bases and J dropped 4 bases, with 9 bases sitting between them. The CDR3 runs 12 residues. Germline assignment: CDR1 SNHLY and CDR2 FYNNEI. The CDR3 nucleotides read TGTGCCAGCGAGGAAGGGGGAAACACCATATATTTT. Protein product: CASEEGGNTIYF.

V is TRBV5-1 and J is TRBJ2-7; D perhaps matches TRBD1 (6 bases). Trimming cost V 2 bases and J 2 bases, with 14 bases left between them. Looked up from germline, CDR1 is SGHRS and CDR2 is YFSETQ. This CDR3 has 15 residues. The CDR3 reads CASSFGDRTTYEQYF. As DNA, the CDR3 is TGCGCCAGCAGCTTTGGCGACAGGACCACCTACGAGCAGTACTTC.

This clone was detected only once. The rearrangement links TRBV19 to TRBJ1-4; 8 bases agree with TRBD1. Germline V gene sequence: CDR1 LNHDA, CDR2 SQIVND (reference sequence). The CDR3 contains 15 residues. Trimming took 4 bases from V and 5 from J; bases not matched to a gene: 6. Here the CDR3 DNA reads TGTGCCAGTAGTACTCAGACAGGGGACAATGAAAAACTGTTTTTT. Translating it yields CASSTQTGDNEKLFF.

The chain links TRBV28 to TRBJ1-2; 9 bases are shared with TRBD1. The CDR3 is 14 amino acids. J was trimmed by 5 bases and V by 6 bases; bases with no gene match: 7. The germline V gene has CDR1 MDHEN and CDR2 SYDVKM. This CDR3 reads CASSQGQGGYGYTF. The CDR3 DNA sequence: TGTGCCAGCAGCCAGGGACAGGGAGGTTATGGCTACACCTTC.